The 20 T cell receptor beta chains below come from one sample, sequenced in a study of regulatory T cells in long-lasting Graves disease. The time point is: newly diagnosed GD, antithyroid drugs for less than 3 months. The TCR library was made from RNA that had been extracted from PBMCs in TRIzol. Construction of the TCR beta libraries employed iRepertoire HTBI primers in conjunction with Arm-PCR of CDR3 regions. TCRdb reprocessed the multiplex PCR reads via MiXCR and lists one record per CDR3 protein. The repertoire holds more than 300,000 distinct CDR3 sequences, with roughly 10% as singletons. This sample was shared with a second study, whose subject was T cells in Graves' hyperthyroidism and ophthalmopathy.

This specimen was peripheral blood mononuclear cells (PBMCs), taken at new diagnosis, from a patient treated with antithyroid drugs. The source is a woman aged 18 to 35 with Graves disease.

This clonotype has a count of ten or more. The chain has TRBV27 and TRBJ1-6, with D possibly matching TRBD1 (5 bases). This CDR3 has 14 amino acids. Germline lookup yields CDR1 MNHEY and CDR2 SMNVEV (reference sequence). V was pared by 10 bases and J by 10 bases, with 20 bases between. The CDR3 DNA reads TGTGCCACCTTGGGACGGGGAAGTAGATCACCCCTCCACTTT. This codes for CATLGRGSRSPLHF.

The table lists this clonotype with a few counts. This sequence joins TRBV4-3 and TRBJ2-1; 7 positions match TRBD2. This CDR3 contains 15 residues. Losses at the gene ends were 3 bases for V and 8 bases for J; bases not matched to a gene: 10. Per germline, CDR1 LGHNA and CDR2 YSLEER. The CDR3 sequence: CASSQETSRSDEQFF. CDR3 sequence (DNA): TGCGCCAGCAGCCAGGAGACTAGCAGGTCGGATGAGCAGTTCTTC.

This clonotype has ten or more counts. The chain recombines TRBV3-1 with TRBJ2-7, with a tentative D call TRBD1 (5 bases). Trimming took off 1 base at V and 6 bases at J, with 7 bases between the two ends. Germline V gene data show CDR1 as LGHDT and CDR2 as YNNKEL (reference sequence). This CDR3 region has 12 residues. This chain's CDR3 is CASSQVGREQYF. DNA of the CDR3: TGTGCCAGCAGCCAAGTGGGGCGCGAGCAGTACTTC.

This clonotype was detected a few times. V usage is TRBV19 and J usage is TRBJ1-4; no firm D call. CDR1 LNHDA and CDR2 SQIVND come from the germline V gene (reference sequence). The V end lost 3 bases, the J end lost 6 bases, and 17 bases lay between the germline ends. The CDR3 runs 16 residues. The CDR3 bases are TGTGCCAGTAGTATTCCCTCCGGGAGATACCATGAAAAACTGTTTTTT. Translated, it gives CASSIPSGRYHEKLFF.

This clonotype was found once. The chain uses TRBV3-1 and TRBJ2-6; TRBD1 matches 9 bases. The CDR3 is 16 residues long. V was pared by 4 bases and J by 3 bases, with 4 bases of the junction left unmatched. The germline V gene encodes CDR1 LGHDT and CDR2 YNNKEL (reference sequence). DNA for the CDR3: TGTGCCAGCAGCCTACAGGGGGCGGGTGGGGCCAACGTCCTGACTTTC. It yields the protein CASSLQGAGGANVLTF.

This clonotype was observed many times. V usage is TRBV10-3 and J usage is TRBJ1-2; 7 bases align to TRBD1. V trimming: 10 bases; J trimming: 5 bases; junction bases outside the gene matches: 10. The CDR3 is 13 residues long. From germline, CDR1 is ENHRY and CDR2 SYGVKD. The CDR3 DNA reads TGTGCCACCCAAGACAGGGTCCTTTATGGCTACACCTTC. This codes for CATQDRVLYGYTF.

V is TRBV7-2 and J is TRBJ1-2, with D unresolved. Germline V gene data show CDR1 as SGHTA and CDR2 as FQGNSA. Between the trimmed V and J ends, which lost 1 base and 2 bases, there was a span of 14 bases. This CDR3 comprises 16 residues. This CDR3 is CASSLEDRALNYGYTF. The CDR3 region has the DNA TGTGCCAGCAGCTTAGAGGACCGGGCTCTAAACTATGGCTACACCTTC.

The gene calls are TRBV19 and TRBJ2-1; D assignment may be TRBD1 or TRBD2 (5 bases each). CDR3 length equals 18 residues. Germline V gives CDR1 LNHDA, CDR2 SQIVND (reference sequence). The ends were cut back, 0 bases at V and 6 bases at J, with 21 bases in the middle. The CDR3 DNA is TGTGCCAGTAGTATAGAGGGGGTCTCCTTCGCCCCCGCCAATGAGCAGTTCTTC. Translated, it gives CASSIEGVSFAPANEQFF.

The sample holds many counts of this clonotype. The chain couples TRBV27 to TRBJ1-2; the D is unclear. The V and J ends lost 5 bases and 5 bases respectively, with 12 bases between them. Germline V gene data show CDR1 as MNHEY and CDR2 as SMNVEV (reference sequence). This CDR3 is built from 13 residues. CDR3 coding DNA: TGTGCCAGCAGTCTCCGGGCCGCTTATGGCTACACCTTC. Its protein product is CASSLRAAYGYTF.

This clonotype was detected ten times or more. This chain joins TRBV20-1 and TRBJ2-7; D is perhaps TRBD2 (5 bases). The CDR3 is made up of 14 amino acids. Looked up from germline, CDR1 is DFQATT and CDR2 is SNEGSKA (reference sequence). V was shortened by 1 base and J by 2 bases, with 12 bases between the two germline ends. The CDR3 sequence is CSARVGSDPYEQYV. DNA of the CDR3: TGCAGTGCTAGAGTGGGTAGCGACCCCTACGAGCAGTACGTC.

This clonotype was observed at least ten times. The chain uses TRBV2 and TRBJ2-7; D possibly corresponds to TRBD1 (8 bases). V was cut by 4 bases and J by 3 bases, with 34 bases left in between. The CDR3 consists of 21 residues. The germline gives CDR1 SNHLY, CDR2 FYNNEI. The CDR3 spells CASSVISPRVDEDRDYYEQYV. CDR3 coding DNA: TGTGCCAGCAGTGTGATTTCTCCTCGGGTTGATGAGGACAGGGACTACTACGAGCAGTACGTC.

This clonotype was detected ten times or more. The J gene is TRBJ1-3, the V gene TRBV7-2; no definite D call. This CDR3 is 15 amino acids long. Germline CDR1 reads SGHTA; CDR2 reads FQGNSA. V shed 1 base and J shed 7 bases, with 14 bases lying between them. CDR3 protein: CASSLDGSLRNTIYF. Here the CDR3 DNA reads TGTGCCAGCAGCTTAGATGGGTCCCTTCGGAACACCATATATTTT. Variable domain in full (rest from reference TRBV7-2 and TRBJ1-3): GAGVSQSPSNKVTEKGKDVELRCDPISGHTALYWYRQSLGQGLEFLIYFQGNSAPDKSGLPSDRFSAERTGGSVSTLTIQRTQQEDSAVYLCASSLDGSLRNTIYFGEGSWLTVV.

This clonotype was seen a few times. V gene TRBV11-3 combines with J gene TRBJ2-1; TRBD2 might be the D (5 bases). The V gene lost 5 bases and the J gene lost 5 bases, with 13 bases spanning the gap. Germline assignment: CDR1 SGHNT and CDR2 YENEEA. The CDR3 totals 14 residues. CDR3 in amino acids: CASSPDPTNNEQFF. The CDR3 nucleotides read TGTGCCAGCAGCCCCGACCCGACTAACAATGAGCAGTTCTTC.

The sample holds many counts of this clonotype. This chain joins TRBV28 and TRBJ1-3, with D hard to call. Germline V gene data show CDR1 as MDHEN and CDR2 as SYDVKM. The CDR3 is 14 amino acids. V lost 3 bases to trimming and J lost 2 bases, with 8 bases between them. DNA of the CDR3: TGTGCCAGCAGTTTTAAGGTAGCTGGAAACACCATATATTTT. Protein sequence: CASSFKVAGNTIYF.

This clonotype was recorded a few times. This may come from a read error, since a much larger clone is one base off. CDR3 sequence reads: CSARPEQGYGQPQHF. CDR3 DNA: TGCAGTGCCAGGCCAGAACAGGGGTATGGACAGCCCCAGCATTTT. The J gene is TRBJ1-5, the V gene TRBV20-1; 7 bases are shared with TRBD1. The J segment lost 7 bases and the V segment lost 6 bases, leaving 15 bases of the junction unmatched. CDR3 length equals 15 residues. CDR1 and CDR2 from the germline V gene are DFQATT and SNEGSKA (reference sequence).

The chain employs TRBV7-2 and TRBJ2-1; weak D call: TRBD2 (5 bases). This CDR3 is built from 14 residues. The V gene's germline CDR1 is SGHTA and CDR2 FQGNSA. Deletions cut 5 bases from V and 6 bases from J, with 14 bases between. CDR3 in DNA: TGTGCCAGCAGCCTAGGGAGTTTGAGCAATGAGCAGTTCTTC. This sequence encodes CASSLGSLSNEQFF. Drawing the rest from reference TRBV7-2 and TRBJ2-1, the complete variable domain is GAGVSQSPSNKVTEKGKDVELRCDPISGHTALYWYRQSLGQGLEFLIYFQGNSAPDKSGLPSDRFSAERTGGSVSTLTIQRTQQEDSAVYLCASSLGSLSNEQFFGPGTRLTVL.

This clonotype was found many times. The chain couples TRBV6-4 to TRBJ1-1, with D perhaps matching TRBD1 (6 bases). The V gene's germline CDR1 is MRHNA and CDR2 SNTAGT. The CDR3 is 13 residues long. V was trimmed by 4 bases and J by 3 bases, leaving 9 bases between them. The chain's CDR3 is CASSAGGHTEAFF. CDR3 nucleotides: TGTGCCAGCAGTGCGGGGGGGCACACTGAAGCTTTCTTT.

This clonotype was counted many times. The conserved closing phenylalanine or tryptophan is absent in this CDR3, likely reflecting a read error. No DNA is shown, since the ends of the CDR3 on it are uncertain; the CDR3 is the one TCRdb lists. The V and J genes are TRBV7-2 and TRBJ2-3; whether TRBD2, the table's D call, matches the DNA was not checked. Germline V CDR1 and CDR2: SGHTA, FQGNSA. The CDR3 is 12 residues long, ends included. CDR3 amino acids: CASSLDGSRLRI.

The table lists this clonotype with a few counts. The chain combines TRBV9 with TRBJ1-1, with D possibly being TRBD1 (6 bases). Germline-derived CDR1 and CDR2 are SGDLS and YYNGEE. CDR3 length: 14 residues. Trimming left V 2 bases short and J 5 bases short, with 13 bases between. In DNA form, the CDR3 reads TGTGCCAGCAGCGTGGGAGGGGGGCGTACTGAAGCTTTCTTT. Encoded protein: CASSVGGGRTEAFF.

This clonotype was seen ten or more times. The CDR3 reads CASSLPAGAYEQFF. Here the CDR3 DNA reads TGTGCCAGCAGTTTACCAGCGGGAGCGTATGAGCAGTTCTTC. This sequence joins TRBV12-3 or TRBV12-4 and TRBJ2-1; 8 positions agree with TRBD2. This CDR3 has 14 residues. Trimming cost V 2 bases and J 8 bases; bases outside gene matches: 5.